The present TCR beta chain was sequenced within a study of blood T cell repertoires in COVID-19. This table comes from immunoSEQ multiplex PCR, and its TCRdb copy is limited to in-frame clones, with some not included. The data contain approximately 400,000 clones, 80% to 90% of them singletons. With 0 bases clipped from V and 9 bases from J, the junction kept 7 bases outside the gene matches. Germline-derived CDR1 and CDR2 are GTSNPN and SVGIG (reference sequence). The CDR3 is 13 residues long. The material sequenced was peripheral blood. This sequence joins TRBV30 and TRBJ1-2; 7 bases are shared with TRBD1. The TCR originated in a man aged 35 to 55 with acute or convalescent COVID-19. The CDR3: CAWSVRGGRSYTF. CDR3 coding DNA: TGTGCCTGGAGTGTACGAGGGGGCCGGAGCTACACCTTC.